This T cell receptor (beta chain) was sequenced during a study of shared clonotypes between healthy human individuals. It was on ten immunoSEQ deep assay plates that unsorted PBMC DNA was sequenced. Sequencing was performed with immunoSEQ multiplex PCR; in TCRdb, only in-frame clones are kept and a portion is missing. In the table there are about 490,000 clones, less than 80% of which are singletons. For unsorted samples, genomic DNA was extracted from tens of millions of PBMCs. Study results and limitations: Blood was the only sampled material, and tissue repertoires likely differ. Few donors restricted represented genetic and exposure-history diversity.

Germline CDR1 and CDR2: SGHAT and FQNNGV. This CDR3 has 15 residues. Trimming took 0 bases from V and 2 from J, leaving 11 bases between them. Details on this clone: Its target is not known.

Sequenced sample: PBMCs. This chain uses TRBV11-2 with TRBJ2-7, with D perhaps TRBD2 (6 bases). The sequence was obtained from a woman aged 40 to 55 in good health. Some clones in this sample may be carry-over from other donors' samples. The CDR3 nucleotides are TGTGCCAGCAGCTTAGATGGGGGGTGGGCCTACGAGCAGTACTTC. The encoded protein is CASSLDGGWAYEQYF.